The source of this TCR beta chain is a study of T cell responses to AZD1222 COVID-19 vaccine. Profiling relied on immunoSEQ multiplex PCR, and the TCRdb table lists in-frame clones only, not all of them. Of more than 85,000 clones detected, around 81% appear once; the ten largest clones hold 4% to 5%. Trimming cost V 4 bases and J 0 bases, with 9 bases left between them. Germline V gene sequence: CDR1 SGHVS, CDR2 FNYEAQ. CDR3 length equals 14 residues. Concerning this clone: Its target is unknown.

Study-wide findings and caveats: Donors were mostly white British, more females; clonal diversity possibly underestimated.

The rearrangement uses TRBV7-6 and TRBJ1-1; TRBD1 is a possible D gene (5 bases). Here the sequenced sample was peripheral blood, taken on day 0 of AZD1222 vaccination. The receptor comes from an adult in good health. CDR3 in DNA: TGTGCCAGCAGCTCGGGACTGATGAACACTGAAGCTTTCTTT. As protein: CASSSGLMNTEAFF.